This is a list of T cell receptor beta chains from one sample in a study of cytomegalovirus exposure and HLA in healthy donors. Method: immunoSEQ multiplex PCR; TCRdb's copy keeps in-frame clones and lacks some. The sample lists about 130,000 clones, roughly four fifths occurring once. The sequencing sample was made of PBMCs. The receptors were gathered from a male donor in good health and CMV-seropositive. CDR3s include the opening cysteine and the closing phenylalanine or tryptophan. D genes are given only for firm matches. Size values are once, few and many counts, or a class for expanded clones, and some rows have none.

>TRBJ2-2|TRBD2|-|TRBV4-3
CASSRAGEWPGELFF
TGCGCCAGCAGCCGAGCGGGAGAATGGCCCGGGGAGCTGTTTTTT
>TRBJ2-1|TRBD2|-|TRBV7-9
CASSTPRLAGGPKEQFF
TGTGCCAGCAGCACCCCGAGGCTAGCGGGAGGGCCGAAGGAGCAGTTCTTC
>TRBJ2-1|TRBD1|few|TRBV5-1
CASSAEPGQWYNEQFF
TGCGCCAGCAGCGCCGAACCGGGACAGTGGTACAATGAGCAGTTCTTC
>TRBJ1-2|TRBD1|-|TRBV13
CASSEDRAGPYGYTF
TGTGCCAGCAGCGAAGACAGGGCTGGACCCTATGGCTACACCTTC
>TRBJ2-1|-|few|TRBV7-3
CASSLTGPDDEQFF
TGTGCCAGCAGCTTAACGGGCCCAGACGATGAGCAGTTCTTC
>TRBJ2-3|-|-|TRBV13
CASSRKRVPLLTDTQYF
TGTGCCAGCAGCCGCAAACGGGTGCCACTTCTCACAGATACGCAGTATTTT
>TRBJ2-5|TRBD1|-|TRBV5-4
CASSEPGQGPQGETQYF
TGTGCCAGCAGCGAGCCGGGACAGGGTCCCCAAGGGGAGACCCAGTACTTC
>TRBJ2-7|-|-|TRBV27
CASTDSTYEQYF
TGTGCCAGCACGGACTCGACCTACGAGCAGTACTTC
>TRBJ2-7|-|-|TRBV27
CASSFDRLSYEQYF
TGTGCCAGCAGTTTCGACAGACTCTCCTACGAGCAGTACTTC
>TRBJ2-7|-|-|TRBV4-1
CASSQDPGSYEQYF
TGCGCCAGCAGCCAAGATCCGGGGAGTTACGAGCAGTACTTC
>TRBJ2-3|-|-|TRBV19
CASKTGADTQYF
TGTGCCAGTAAGACAGGTGCAGATACGCAGTATTTT
>TRBJ2-7|-|-|TRBV9
CASSVGHGSYEQYF
TGTGCCAGCAGCGTGGGACACGGGTCCTACGAGCAGTACTTC
>TRBJ2-5|TRBD2|-|TRBV9
CASSSGLAGVLETQYF
TGTGCCAGCAGCTCGGGACTAGCGGGAGTTTTAGAGACCCAGTACTTC
>TRBJ2-5|-|-|TRBV5-6
CASSWDFQETQYF
TGTGCCAGCAGTTGGGACTTTCAAGAGACCCAGTACTTC
>TRBJ2-7|TRBD1|-|TRBV6-1
CAISRDRGPYEQYF
TGTGCCATCTCCCGGGACAGGGGTCCGTACGAGCAGTACTTC
>TRBJ2-7|-|-|TRBV27
CASSSPLSLGLYEQYF
TGTGCCAGCAGTTCCCCTTTGAGTCTAGGCCTCTACGAGCAGTACTTC
>TRBJ2-1|-|-|TRBV19
CASSILRGNEQFF
TGTGCCAGTAGTATATTACGAGGCAATGAGCAGTTCTTC
>TRBJ2-1|-|-|TRBV5-6
CASSLEASEQFF
TGTGCCAGCAGCTTGGAAGCAAGTGAGCAGTTCTTC
>TRBJ2-3|TRBD2|-|TRBV14
CASSRTSGSLADTQYF
TGTGCCAGCAGCCGGACTAGCGGGAGTCTCGCAGATACGCAGTATTTT
>TRBJ1-6|-|-|TRBV4-3
CASSQDRGTYNSPLHF
TGCGCCAGCAGCCAAGATCGGGGAACCTATAATTCACCCCTCCACTTT
>TRBJ2-2|TRBD1|-|TRBV11-1
CASRPTGGAGTGELFF
TGTGCCAGCAGGCCTACAGGGGGCGCTGGCACCGGGGAGCTGTTTTTT
>TRBJ2-2|TRBD2|-|TRBV7-2
CASSLRGGGNTGELFF
TGTGCCAGCAGCCTCCGGGGCGGGGGGAACACCGGGGAGCTGTTTTTT
>TRBJ1-2|TRBD1|-|TRBV5-6
CANSMDRVGAYGYTF
TGTGCCAACAGCATGGACAGGGTAGGGGCCTATGGCTACACCTTC
>TRBJ1-2|TRBD1|-|TRBV7-2
CASSKPGQGRGYTF
TGTGCCAGCAGCAAACCGGGACAGGGGCGCGGCTACACCTTC
>TRBJ1-3|-|-|TRBV6-1
CASILTSLGNTIYF
TGTGCCAGCATCCTAACTTCTTTGGGAAACACCATATATTTT
>TRBJ1-1|TRBD1|-|TRBV29-1
CSVEDPNRGRNTEAFF
TGCAGCGTTGAAGACCCGAACAGGGGGCGGAACACTGAAGCTTTCTTT
>TRBJ2-7|-|-|TRBV30
CAWSPILGGYEQYF
TGTGCCTGGAGTCCCATCCTCGGCGGCTACGAGCAGTACTTC